This T cell receptor (beta chain) was recovered during a study of blood T cells in healthy people across ages. The CDR3 is 13 residues long. The V gene's germline CDR1 is LGHNT and CDR2 FRNRAP. A remark on this clonotype: The junction departs from germline at one end; a sequencing error may be responsible.

Each donor supplied approximately 10 milliliters of peripheral blood. The second PCR ran roughly 6 to 11 cycles with a sample-barcoded 5' primer and J-beta primers. TCRdb processed the 5' RACE reads anew with MiXCR; each CDR3 protein has one entry. In the table there are some 1,800,000 distinct CDR3 sequences, about two fifths of which are singletons. Sequenced sample: blood. This sequence originates from a human donor in good health. The V call is TRBV12-5, the J call TRBJ2-3; D possibly matches TRBD1 or TRBD2 (5 bases each). The CDR3 DNA is TGTGTTAGTGGTTGGGGGAGCACAGATACGCAGTATTTT. This encodes CVSGWGSTDTQYF.